This entry describes one TCR beta chain. Other DNA sequences in the same sample also yield this CDR3. Trimming shortened V by 1 base and J by 1 base, and 7 bases separated the two germline ends. Germline-derived CDR1 and CDR2 are LNHDA and SQIVND (reference sequence). The CDR3 covers 14 residues. This sample was taken from a study of blood T cell repertoires in COVID-19. Overall study: Collection of acute and convalescent COVID-19 samples took place in the United States, Italy and Spain.

Profiling relied on immunoSEQ multiplex PCR, and the TCRdb table lists in-frame clones only, not all of them. The repertoire holds approximately 28,000 clones, with approximately 92% as singletons. The gene calls are TRBV19 and TRBJ1-1; D unclear. The sequenced material came from peripheral blood. The clonotype originates from a human donor in a cohort sampled during active COVID-19. CDR3 DNA: TGTGCCAGTAGTATAGGCCGGGGGAACACTGAAGCTTTCTTT. Translating gives CASSIGRGNTEAFF.